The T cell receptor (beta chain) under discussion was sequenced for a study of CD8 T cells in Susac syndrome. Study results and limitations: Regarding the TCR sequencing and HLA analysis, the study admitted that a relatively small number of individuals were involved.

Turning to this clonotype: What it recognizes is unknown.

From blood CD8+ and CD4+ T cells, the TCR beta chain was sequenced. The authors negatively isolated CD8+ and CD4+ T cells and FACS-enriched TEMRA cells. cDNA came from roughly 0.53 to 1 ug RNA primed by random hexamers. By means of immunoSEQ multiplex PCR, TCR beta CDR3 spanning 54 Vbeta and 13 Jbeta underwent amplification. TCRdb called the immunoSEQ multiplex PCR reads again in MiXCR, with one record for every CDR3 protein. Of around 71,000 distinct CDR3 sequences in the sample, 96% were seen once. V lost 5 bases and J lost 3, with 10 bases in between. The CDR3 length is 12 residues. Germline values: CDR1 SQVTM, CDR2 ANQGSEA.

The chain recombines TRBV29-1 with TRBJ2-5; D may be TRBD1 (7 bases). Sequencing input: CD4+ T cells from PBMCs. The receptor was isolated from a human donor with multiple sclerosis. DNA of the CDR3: TGCAGCGTTAGCAGGGGGGAAGAGACCCAGTACTTC. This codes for CSVSRGEETQYF.